Presented here are 31 T cell receptor beta chains from one specimen sequenced in a study of monozygotic twins with inflammatory bowel disease. TCRdb derives one entry per CDR3 protein from the 5' RACE reads, leaving out DNA. This repertoire includes roughly 300,000 distinct CDR3 sequences. The sample was blood. The receptors come from a human donor with ulcerative colitis or Crohn's disease, or a healthy co-twin of an affected twin (not recorded which).

The gene calls are TRBV20-1 and TRBJ2-3; TCRdb's D call of TRBD2 is untestable without DNA. Germline V gene sequence: CDR1 DFQATT, CDR2 SNEGSKA (reference sequence). This CDR3 has 15 amino acids. The CDR3 spells CSAPRREGQTDTQYF.

The V gene is TRBV7-2, the J gene TRBJ1-2. The CDR3 is 14 amino acids. Germline CDR1 is SGHTA and CDR2 is FQGNSA. This CDR3 is CASSSPRATYGYTF.

J is TRBJ2-1 and V is TRBV12-3 or TRBV12-4; TCRdb lists TRBD2, though no DNA is available to test this call. There are 16 residues in the CDR3. The CDR3: CASSARLAGTYNEQFF.

The genes are TRBV7-2 and TRBJ2-7. The CDR3 contains 13 residues. The germline CDR1 and CDR2 sequences are SGHTA and FQGNSA. The CDR3 sequence: CASSLGSGSEQYF.

The chain carries TRBV20-1 and TRBJ2-7. CDR3 size: 13 residues. CDR1 and CDR2 (germline): DFQATT, SNEGSKA (reference sequence). CDR3: CSAESRGSYEQYF.

V gene TRBV10-3 combines with J gene TRBJ2-7; TCRdb gives TRBD1 as the D gene, but with no DNA this cannot be confirmed. Per germline, CDR1 ENHRY and CDR2 SYGVKD. The CDR3 covers 13 residues. CDR3 sequence: CAISDPGGYEQYF.

The chain combines TRBV7-6 with TRBJ2-7. Germline CDR1 is SGHVS and CDR2 is FNYEAQ. The CDR3 sequence is 13 residues long. CDR3 sequence: CASSYDTTYEQYF.

The CDR3 spells CATRLAGGVHEQFF. The V and J genes are TRBV24-1 and TRBJ2-1; with no DNA, the TCRdb D assignment of TRBD2 cannot be verified. The CDR3 has 14 amino acids. Looked up from germline, CDR1 is KGHDR and CDR2 is SFDVKD.

The rearrangement uses TRBV5-1 and TRBJ2-1; with no DNA, the TCRdb D assignment of TRBD2 cannot be verified. The germline gives CDR1 SGHRS, CDR2 YFSETQ. The CDR3 has 19 amino acids. The CDR3 sequence: CASSLAGTSGSLTYNEQFF.

The chain employs TRBV6-1 and TRBJ2-2; TCRdb's D call of TRBD2 is untestable without DNA. Germline CDR1 and CDR2: MNHNS and SASEGT. This CDR3 has 15 amino acids. CDR3 residues: CASSPTTSLFGELFF.

Here the CDR3 reads CSAPAGSSSYNEQFF. V and J are TRBV20-1 and TRBJ2-1. This CDR3 region has 15 residues. CDR1 DFQATT and CDR2 SNEGSKA come from the germline V gene (reference sequence).

The chain combines TRBV5-1 with TRBJ2-2; no DNA is available, so the TRBD2 call from TCRdb remains unchecked. CDR1 is SGHRS, CDR2 YFSETQ, per germline. This CDR3 comprises 17 residues. The CDR3 loop reads CASSLAGNRLNTGELFF.

V and J are TRBV12-3 or TRBV12-4 and TRBJ2-7. The CDR3 sequence is 11 residues long. CDR3 region: CASSLLYEQYF.

The rearrangement joins TRBV28 to TRBJ2-3; TCRdb picks TRBD2, but there is no DNA to check that call. Germline V gene data show CDR1 as MDHEN and CDR2 as SYDVKM. The CDR3 spans 16 residues. CDR3 protein: CASSLMAAGSTDTQYF.

CDR3: CASSSDSHTDTQYF. The chain is built from TRBV5-1 and TRBJ2-3. This CDR3 comprises 14 residues. The germline V gene encodes CDR1 SGHRS and CDR2 YFSETQ.

The chain employs TRBV20-1 and TRBJ1-2; absent DNA, TCRdb's TRBD1 call cannot be checked. Per germline, CDR1 DFQATT and CDR2 SNEGSKA (reference sequence). The CDR3 is 13 amino acids. The CDR3 reads CSAWDRRVYGYTF.

The chain couples TRBV7-3 to TRBJ2-2; there is no DNA to check the TCRdb D call of TRBD2. Germline V gene data show CDR1 as SGHTA and CDR2 as FQGTGA. The CDR3 runs 17 residues. CDR3 residues: CASSADGTSVNTGELFF.

The chain combines TRBV10-3 with TRBJ2-3; TCRdb proposes TRBD2, but this gene call is untestable without DNA. The CDR3 runs to 15 residues. In germline, CDR1 is ENHRY, CDR2 SYGVKD. This chain's CDR3 is CAISNGTSGRDTQYF.

The CDR3 spells CASTSQGSYEQYF. The chain couples TRBV12-3 or TRBV12-4 to TRBJ2-7. The CDR3 is 13 amino acids.

The V call is TRBV9, the J call TRBJ2-7; checking the TCRdb D call of TRBD1 is not possible without DNA. The CDR3 totals 16 residues. From germline, CDR1 is SGDLS and CDR2 YYNGEE. CDR3 sequence: CASSVSTGIPSYEQYF.

The V call is TRBV27, the J call TRBJ2-1; the D call from TCRdb, TRBD2, cannot be confirmed without DNA. The germline V gene encodes CDR1 MNHEY and CDR2 SMNVEV (reference sequence). The CDR3 consists of 16 residues. CDR3 residues: CASSPTRTSGNNEQFF.

This chain links TRBV20-1 with TRBJ2-7; with no DNA, the TCRdb D assignment of TRBD2 cannot be verified. The CDR3 spans 16 residues. Germline V gene lookup returns CDR1 DFQATT and CDR2 SNEGSKA (reference sequence). CDR3 region: CSADPQKRGVSYEQYF.

The V call is TRBV11-2, the J call TRBJ2-3; TCRdb's D gene call, TRBD2, goes unchecked for lack of DNA. The CDR3 sequence is 18 residues long. CDR1 and CDR2 (germline): SGHAT, FQNNGV. CDR3 amino acids: CASSLVLAGLAGIDTQYF. Using reference TRBV11-2 and TRBJ2-3 for the parts outside the CDR3, the full variable domain is EAGVAQSPRYKIIEKRQSVAFWCNPISGHATLYWYQQILGQGPKLLIQFQNNGVVDDSQLPKDRFSAERLKGVDSTLKIQPAKLEDSAVYLCASSLVLAGLAGIDTQYFGPGTRLTVL.

The genes are TRBV5-1 and TRBJ2-7; TCRdb's assignment of TRBD1 cannot be checked, as there is no DNA. CDR1 SGHRS and CDR2 YFSETQ come from the germline V gene. CDR3 size: 14 residues. Here the CDR3 reads CASSEPGQSYEQYF.

V and J are TRBV7-2 and TRBJ1-2. Germline values: CDR1 SGHTA, CDR2 FQGNSA. The CDR3 covers 12 residues. CDR3 sequence reads: CASSLDGYGYTF.

The CDR3 is CASSFLMTSGRRHEQYF. The chain uses TRBV12-3 or TRBV12-4 and TRBJ2-7; TCRdb returns TRBD2, unconfirmable since there is no DNA. The CDR3 has 17 residues.

The chain joins TRBV20-1 to TRBJ1-5. Germline assignment: CDR1 DFQATT and CDR2 SNEGSKA (reference sequence). The CDR3 totals 14 residues. CDR3 sequence reads: CSARAGASNQPQHF.

This chain links TRBV6-6 with TRBJ2-1; TCRdb gives TRBD2 as the D gene, but with no DNA this cannot be confirmed. Germline CDR1 MNHNY, CDR2 SVGAGI (reference sequence). This CDR3 region has 14 residues. The CDR3 loop reads CASLTSGSLNEQFF.

The chain links TRBV7-9 to TRBJ2-3; the D gene TCRdb calls, TRBD1, cannot be checked with no DNA. CDR1 is SEHNR and CDR2 is FQNEAQ in the germline V gene (reference sequence). The CDR3 totals 15 residues. The CDR3 here is CASSLFPPGADTQYF.

The J gene is TRBJ2-1, the V gene TRBV20-1. CDR3 length: 12 residues. Per germline, CDR1 DFQATT and CDR2 SNEGSKA (reference sequence). CDR3 in amino acids: CSARRRHNEQFF.

The V gene is TRBV2, the J gene TRBJ2-2; there is no DNA to check the TCRdb D call of TRBD1. Germline CDR1 reads SNHLY; CDR2 reads FYNNEI. There are 15 residues in the CDR3. The CDR3: CASTRRGTGSGELFF.